A selection of T cell receptor beta chains follows, all from one sample in a study of identical twins. TCRdb redid the calling of the 5' RACE reads with MiXCR, one entry per CDR3 protein. In the table there are hundreds of thousands of distinct CDR3 sequences, 20% to 25% of which are singletons. These records were also assigned to another study, of T cells expressing NK-cell markers.

The sequenced material came from CD4+ T cells sorted from blood. All receptors derive from a woman in her late teens or twenties in good health. Each CDR3 is given with its conserved first and last residue. The order of the fields is D gene, clone size, V gene, J gene, CDR3 protein, CDR3 DNA. A D gene is named only where the DNA matches it firmly. Clone size is given for some rows only: seen once, a few or many times, or a class if the clone is expanded.

.,few,TRBV5-1,TRBJ1-2,CASSLVEGYTF,TGCGCCAGCAGCTTGGTGGAAGGCTACACCTTC
.,.,TRBV7-8,TRBJ2-3,CASSFTRLGTDTQYF,TGTGCCAGCAGCTTTACTAGGTTGGGCACAGATACGCAGTATTTT
TRBD2,.,TRBV5-1,TRBJ2-1,CASSSGPSGSPPDEQFF,TGCGCCAGCAGCTCTGGACCTAGCGGGAGTCCCCCGGATGAGCAGTTCTTC
TRBD1,few,TRBV5-1,TRBJ2-1,CASSFGDRNNEQFF,TGCGCCAGCAGCTTTGGGGACAGGAACAATGAGCAGTTCTTC
.,.,TRBV29-1,TRBJ2-5,CSVLREVETQYF,TGCAGCGTTCTCAGGGAGGTAGAGACCCAGTACTTC
TRBD2,.,TRBV10-3,TRBJ2-5,CATNLAGGLQETQYF,TGTGCCACTAACCTAGCGGGGGGCCTCCAAGAGACCCAGTACTTC
.,many,TRBV24-1,TRBJ1-1,CATSDFEGTEAFF,TGTGCCACCAGTGATTTCGAGGGGACTGAAGCTTTCTTT
.,.,TRBV12-3/TRBV12-4,TRBJ2-7,CASTTNTGASYEQYF,TGTGCCAGCACTACGAATACTGGGGCCTCCTACGAGCAGTACTTC
.,few,TRBV5-1,TRBJ1-2,CASSLEGTTRYTF,TGCGCCAGCAGCTTGGAAGGGACAACCCGCTACACCTTC
TRBD1,.,TRBV3-1,TRBJ2-1,CASSHQTGYNEQFF,TGTGCCAGCAGCCATCAGACAGGGTACAATGAGCAGTTCTTC
.,few,TRBV12-3/TRBV12-4,TRBJ2-7,CASSNRELGLEQYF,TGTGCCAGCAGTAACAGGGAATTAGGGCTCGAGCAGTACTTC
TRBD1,.,TRBV6-1,TRBJ2-5,CASTKTRGQETQYF,TGTGCCAGCACCAAAACCAGGGGGCAAGAGACCCAGTACTTC
.,.,TRBV7-9,TRBJ2-5,CASSLRGDMTQYF,TGTGCCAGCAGTTTAAGAGGGGACATGACCCAGTACTTC
.,.,TRBV21-1,TRBJ2-3,CASSKVARQGVPGDTQYF,TGTGCCAGCAGCAAAGTGGCGCGACAGGGGGTCCCAGGGGATACGCAGTATTTT
.,.,TRBV6-5,TRBJ2-7,CASSYFRTDSYEQYF,TGTGCCAGCAGTTACTTCCGGACAGATTCCTACGAGCAGTACTTC
.,.,TRBV25-1,TRBJ2-1,CASSEQHAYNEQFF,TGTGCCAGCAGCGAACAGCATGCCTACAATGAGCAGTTCTTC
.,.,TRBV19,TRBJ2-1,CASKLRGSFGNEQFF,TGTGCCAGTAAGTTGAGAGGGAGTTTTGGCAATGAGCAGTTCTTC
.,few,TRBV4-2,TRBJ1-1,CASSQEGSGTEAFF,TGTGCCAGCAGCCAAGAGGGCAGTGGCACTGAAGCTTTCTTT
.,.,TRBV6-2/TRBV6-3,TRBJ1-2,CASNSDSYGYTF,TGTGCCAGCAATTCGGACAGCTATGGCTACACCTTC
TRBD1,.,TRBV19,TRBJ2-7,CASSSTGTGGYEQYF,TGTGCCAGTAGTTCAACCGGGACAGGGGGTTACGAGCAGTACTTC
.,.,TRBV20-1,TRBJ2-1,CSPDRSSYNEQFF,TGCAGTCCTGACCGGAGCTCCTACAATGAGCAGTTCTTC
.,few,TRBV10-3,TRBJ2-2,CAIKGPANTGELFF,TGTGCCATCAAGGGACCCGCGAACACCGGGGAGCTGTTTTTT
TRBD1,.,TRBV10-3,TRBJ1-2,CAISEANRDRHGYTF,TGTGCCATCAGTGAGGCCAACCGGGACAGGCACGGCTACACCTTC
.,.,TRBV6-2/TRBV6-3,TRBJ2-7,CASSYSMGYPYEQYF,TGTGCCAGCAGTTACTCAATGGGGTATCCCTACGAGCAGTACTTC
.,few,TRBV9,TRBJ2-3,CASSPNYFDTDTQYF,TGTGCCAGCAGCCCCAACTACTTCGACACAGATACGCAGTATTTT
.,many,TRBV12-3/TRBV12-4,TRBJ1-1,CASSLDVNTEAFF,TGTGCCAGCAGTTTAGATGTAAACACTGAAGCTTTCTTT
.,few,TRBV29-1,TRBJ2-5,CSVENRQETQYF,TGCAGCGTTGAGAACAGACAAGAGACCCAGTACTTC
.,.,TRBV18,TRBJ1-1,CASSLTDINTEAFF,TGTGCCAGCTCTCTAACGGACATCAACACTGAAGCTTTCTTT
TRBD1,.,TRBV20-1,TRBJ1-1,CSAPRQGAATEAFF,TGCAGTGCACCTCGACAGGGGGCAGCCACTGAAGCTTTCTTT
TRBD2,.,TRBV5-1,TRBJ2-1,CASSLAASGTYNEQFF,TGCGCCAGCAGCTTGGCGGCTAGCGGGACCTACAATGAGCAGTTCTTC
.,.,TRBV10-3,TRBJ2-7,CATADRARNSYEQYF,TGTGCCACCGCGGATCGGGCACGGAATTCCTACGAGCAGTACTTC
.,.,TRBV29-1,TRBJ1-1,CSVAPKRVNTEAFF,TGCAGCGTTGCACCCAAGCGGGTTAACACTGAAGCTTTCTTT
.,few,TRBV3-1,TRBJ2-7,CASSLGEVEQYF,TGTGCCAGCAGCCTCGGTGAGGTCGAGCAGTACTTC
.,.,TRBV4-2,TRBJ2-1,CASSREGDEQFF,TGTGCCAGCAGCCGGGAGGGGGATGAGCAGTTCTTC
TRBD2,few,TRBV6-1,TRBJ2-7,CASKRESTTAYEQYF,TGTGCCAGCAAGCGGGAGAGTACTACCGCCTACGAGCAGTACTTC
.,few,TRBV29-1,TRBJ2-4,CSVEDRRQTLAKNIQYF,TGCAGCGTTGAAGATCGTAGACAGACCCTAGCCAAAAACATTCAGTACTTC
TRBD1,few,TRBV10-3,TRBJ2-1,CAIGRQGAGEQFF,TGTGCCATCGGTAGACAGGGGGCCGGTGAGCAGTTCTTC
.,few,TRBV5-1,TRBJ2-3,CASSLSKMDTQYF,TGCGCCAGCAGCTTAAGTAAGATGGATACGCAGTATTTT
TRBD1,.,TRBV7-9,TRBJ2-7,CASSSRGFHEQYF,TGTGCCAGCAGTTCCAGGGGGTTCCACGAGCAGTACTTC
.,few,TRBV10-3,TRBJ2-7,CAISITPQSYEQYF,TGTGCCATCAGTATCACACCACAGAGCTACGAGCAGTACTTC
TRBD1,few,TRBV6-1,TRBJ1-1,CASSLGQGSAEAFF,TGTGCCAGCAGCCTGGGACAGGGTAGCGCTGAAGCTTTCTTT
.,few,TRBV6-5,TRBJ2-5,CASSYPAGKETQYF,TGTGCCAGCAGTTACCCGGCAGGGAAAGAGACCCAGTACTTC
.,few,TRBV5-1,TRBJ2-1,CASSLGGPNEQFF,TGTGCCAGCAGCTTAGGAGGGCCTAATGAGCAGTTCTTC